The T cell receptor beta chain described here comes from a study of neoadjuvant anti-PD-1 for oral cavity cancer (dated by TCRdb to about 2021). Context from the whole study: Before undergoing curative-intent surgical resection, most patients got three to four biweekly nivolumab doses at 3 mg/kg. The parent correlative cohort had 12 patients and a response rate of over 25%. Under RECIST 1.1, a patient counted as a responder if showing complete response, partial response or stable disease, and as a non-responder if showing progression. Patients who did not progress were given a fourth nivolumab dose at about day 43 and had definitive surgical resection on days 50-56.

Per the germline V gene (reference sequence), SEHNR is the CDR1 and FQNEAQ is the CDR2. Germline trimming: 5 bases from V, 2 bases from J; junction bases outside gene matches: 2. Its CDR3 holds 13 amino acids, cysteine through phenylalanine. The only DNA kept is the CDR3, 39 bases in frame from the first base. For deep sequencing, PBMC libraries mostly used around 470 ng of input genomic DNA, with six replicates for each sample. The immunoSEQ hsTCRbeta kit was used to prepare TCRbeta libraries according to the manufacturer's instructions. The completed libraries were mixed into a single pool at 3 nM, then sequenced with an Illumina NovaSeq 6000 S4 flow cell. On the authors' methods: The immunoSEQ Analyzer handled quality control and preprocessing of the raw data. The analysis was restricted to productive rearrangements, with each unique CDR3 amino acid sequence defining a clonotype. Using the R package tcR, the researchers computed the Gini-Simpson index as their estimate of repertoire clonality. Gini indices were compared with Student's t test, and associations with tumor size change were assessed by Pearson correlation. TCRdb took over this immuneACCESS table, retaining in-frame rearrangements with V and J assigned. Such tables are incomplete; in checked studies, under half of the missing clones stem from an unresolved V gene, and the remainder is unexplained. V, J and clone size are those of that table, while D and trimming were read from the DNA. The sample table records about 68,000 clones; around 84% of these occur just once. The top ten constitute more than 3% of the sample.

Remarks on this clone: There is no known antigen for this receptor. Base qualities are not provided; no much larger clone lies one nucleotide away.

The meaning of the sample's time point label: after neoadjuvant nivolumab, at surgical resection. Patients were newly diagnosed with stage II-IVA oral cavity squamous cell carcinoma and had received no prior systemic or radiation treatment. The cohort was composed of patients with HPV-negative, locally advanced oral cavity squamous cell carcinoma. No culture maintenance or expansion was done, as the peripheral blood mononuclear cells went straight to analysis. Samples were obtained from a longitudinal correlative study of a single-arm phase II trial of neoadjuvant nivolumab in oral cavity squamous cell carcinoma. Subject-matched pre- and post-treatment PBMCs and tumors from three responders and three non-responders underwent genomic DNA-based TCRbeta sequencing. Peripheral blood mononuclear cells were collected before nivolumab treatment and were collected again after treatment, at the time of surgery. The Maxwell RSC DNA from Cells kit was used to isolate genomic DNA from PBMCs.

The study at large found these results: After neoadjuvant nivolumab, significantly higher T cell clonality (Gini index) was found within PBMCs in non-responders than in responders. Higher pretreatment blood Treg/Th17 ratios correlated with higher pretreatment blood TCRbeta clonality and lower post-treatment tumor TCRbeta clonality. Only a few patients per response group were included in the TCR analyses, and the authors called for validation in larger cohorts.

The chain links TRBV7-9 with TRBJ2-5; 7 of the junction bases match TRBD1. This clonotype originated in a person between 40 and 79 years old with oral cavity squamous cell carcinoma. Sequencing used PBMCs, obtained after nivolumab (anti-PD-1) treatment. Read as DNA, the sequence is TGTGCCAGCAGCCGGGACAGTCAAGAGACCCAGTACTTC. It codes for CASSRDSQETQYF.